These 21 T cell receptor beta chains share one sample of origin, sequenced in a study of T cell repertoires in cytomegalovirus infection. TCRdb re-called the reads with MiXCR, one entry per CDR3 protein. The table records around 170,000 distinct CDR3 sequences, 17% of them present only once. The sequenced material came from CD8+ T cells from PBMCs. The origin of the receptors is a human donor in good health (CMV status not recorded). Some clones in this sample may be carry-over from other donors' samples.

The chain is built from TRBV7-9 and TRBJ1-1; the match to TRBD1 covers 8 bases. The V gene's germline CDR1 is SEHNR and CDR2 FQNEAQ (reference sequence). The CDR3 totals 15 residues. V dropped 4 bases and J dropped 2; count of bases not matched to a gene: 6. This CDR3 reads CASSWRGQGNTEAFF. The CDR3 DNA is TGTGCCAGCAGCTGGCGCGGACAGGGCAACACTGAAGCTTTCTTT.

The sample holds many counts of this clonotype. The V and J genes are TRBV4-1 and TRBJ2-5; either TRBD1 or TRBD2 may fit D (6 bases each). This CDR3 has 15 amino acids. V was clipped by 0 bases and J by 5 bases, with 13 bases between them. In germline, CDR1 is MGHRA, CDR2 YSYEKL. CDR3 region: CASSQDPGAWETQYF. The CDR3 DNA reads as TGCGCCAGCAGCCAAGATCCGGGGGCGTGGGAGACCCAGTACTTC.

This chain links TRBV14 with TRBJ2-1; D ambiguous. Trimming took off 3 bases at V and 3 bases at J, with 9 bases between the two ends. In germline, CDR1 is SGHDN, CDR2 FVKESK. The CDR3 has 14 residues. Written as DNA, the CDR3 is TGTGCCAGCAGCCACCAAGGGCTCTACAATGAGCAGTTCTTC. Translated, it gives CASSHQGLYNEQFF.

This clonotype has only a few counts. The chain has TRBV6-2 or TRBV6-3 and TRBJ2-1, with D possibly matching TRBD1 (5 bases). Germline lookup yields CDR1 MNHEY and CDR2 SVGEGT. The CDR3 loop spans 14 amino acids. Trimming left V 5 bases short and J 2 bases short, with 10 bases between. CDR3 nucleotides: TGTGCCAGCAGTCCGGACAAGCCCTACAATGAGCAGTTCTTC. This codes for CASSPDKPYNEQFF.

In nucleotides, the CDR3 is TGTGCCAGCAGCTTATATAATCCAGGGGGCTCTGGGGCCAACGTCCTGACTTTC. Its protein is CASSLYNPGGSGANVLTF. The chain recombines TRBV7-9 with TRBJ2-6, with 7 bases that match TRBD1. Germline CDR1 reads SEHNR; CDR2 reads FQNEAQ (reference sequence). CDR3 length: 18 residues. Trimming removed 2 bases from V and 0 bases from J; junction bases left unmatched: 7. The full variable domain, completed using reference TRBV7-9 and TRBJ2-6, is DTGVSQNPRHKITKRGQNVTFRCDPISEHNRLYWYRQTLGQGPEFLTYFQNEAQLEKSRLLSDRFSAERPKGSFSTLEIQRTEQGDSAMYLCASSLYNPGGSGANVLTFGAGSRLTVL.

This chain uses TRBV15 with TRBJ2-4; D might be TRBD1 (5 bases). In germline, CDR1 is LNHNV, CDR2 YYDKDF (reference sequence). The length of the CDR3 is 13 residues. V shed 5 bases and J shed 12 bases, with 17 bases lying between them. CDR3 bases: TGTGCCACCAGCTCCGGTTATCTAGACAGTCAGTACTTC. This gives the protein CATSSGYLDSQYF.

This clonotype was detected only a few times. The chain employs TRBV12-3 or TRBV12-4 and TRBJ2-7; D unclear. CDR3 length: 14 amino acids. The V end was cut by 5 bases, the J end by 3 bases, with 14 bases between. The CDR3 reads CASSPFRSLYEQYF. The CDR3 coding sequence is TGTGCCAGCAGTCCCTTCAGGTCGCTCTACGAGCAGTACTTC.

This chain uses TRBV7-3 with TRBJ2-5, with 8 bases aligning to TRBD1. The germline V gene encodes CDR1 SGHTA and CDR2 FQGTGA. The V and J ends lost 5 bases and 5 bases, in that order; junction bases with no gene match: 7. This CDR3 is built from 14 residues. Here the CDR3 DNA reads TGTGCCAGCAGCCTGACAGGGGTGGGCGAGACCCAGTACTTC. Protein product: CASSLTGVGETQYF.

CDR3 sequence reads: CASSFSRNEQFF. DNA for the CDR3: TGTGCCAGCAGCTTTTCCAGGAATGAGCAGTTCTTC. The chain joins TRBV7-6 to TRBJ2-1; no firm D call. Trimming shortened V by 3 bases and J by 7 bases, and 7 bases separated the two germline ends. CDR1 SGHVS and CDR2 FNYEAQ come from the germline V gene. The CDR3 length is 12 residues.

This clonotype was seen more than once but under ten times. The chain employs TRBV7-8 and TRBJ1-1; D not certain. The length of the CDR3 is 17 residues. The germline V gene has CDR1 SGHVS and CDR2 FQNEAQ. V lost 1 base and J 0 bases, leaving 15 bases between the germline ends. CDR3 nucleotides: TGTGCCAGCAGCTTAGGGGGTGATTGGATTATGAACACTGAAGCTTTCTTT. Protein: CASSLGGDWIMNTEAFF.

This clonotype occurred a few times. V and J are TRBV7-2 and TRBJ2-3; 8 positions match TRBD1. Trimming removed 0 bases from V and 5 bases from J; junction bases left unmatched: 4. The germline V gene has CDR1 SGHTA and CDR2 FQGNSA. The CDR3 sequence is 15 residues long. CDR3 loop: CASSLARGREDTQYF. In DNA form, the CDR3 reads TGTGCCAGCAGCTTAGCCAGGGGGCGAGAAGATACGCAGTATTTT. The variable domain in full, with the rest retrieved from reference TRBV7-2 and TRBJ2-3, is GAGVSQSPSNKVTEKGKDVELRCDPISGHTALYWYRQSLGQGLEFLIYFQGNSAPDKSGLPSDRFSAERTGGSVSTLTIQRTQQEDSAVYLCASSLARGREDTQYFGPGTRLTVL.

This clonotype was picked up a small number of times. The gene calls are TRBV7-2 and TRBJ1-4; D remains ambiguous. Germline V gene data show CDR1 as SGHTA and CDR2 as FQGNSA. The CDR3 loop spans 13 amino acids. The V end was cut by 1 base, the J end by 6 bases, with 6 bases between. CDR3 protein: CASSLEGYEKLFF. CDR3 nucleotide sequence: TGTGCCAGCAGCTTAGAGGGATATGAAAAACTGTTTTTT.

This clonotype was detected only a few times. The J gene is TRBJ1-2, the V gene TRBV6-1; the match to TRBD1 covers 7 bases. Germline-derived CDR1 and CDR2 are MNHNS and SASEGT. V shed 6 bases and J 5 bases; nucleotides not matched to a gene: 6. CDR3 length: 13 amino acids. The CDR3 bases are TGTGCCAGCAGCGAGGGACAGAGGTATGGCTACACCTTC. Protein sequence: CASSEGQRYGYTF.

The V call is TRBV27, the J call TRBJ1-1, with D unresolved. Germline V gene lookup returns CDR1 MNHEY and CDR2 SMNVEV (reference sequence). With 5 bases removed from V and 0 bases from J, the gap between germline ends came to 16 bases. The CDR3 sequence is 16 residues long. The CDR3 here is CASSQYSWQMNTEAFF. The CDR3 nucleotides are TGTGCCAGCAGTCAATATTCGTGGCAGATGAACACTGAAGCTTTCTTT.

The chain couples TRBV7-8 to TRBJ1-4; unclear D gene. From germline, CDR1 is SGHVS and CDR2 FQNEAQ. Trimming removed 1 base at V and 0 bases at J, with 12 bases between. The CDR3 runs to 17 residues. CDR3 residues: CASSLGPGVPTNEKLFF. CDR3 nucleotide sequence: TGTGCCAGCAGCTTAGGGCCAGGAGTACCAACTAATGAAAAACTGTTTTTT.

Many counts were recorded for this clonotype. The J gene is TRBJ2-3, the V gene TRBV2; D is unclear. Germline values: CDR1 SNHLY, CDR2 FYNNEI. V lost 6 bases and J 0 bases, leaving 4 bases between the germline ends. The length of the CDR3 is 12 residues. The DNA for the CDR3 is TGTGCCAGCAGGGGAAGCACAGATACGCAGTATTTT. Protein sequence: CASRGSTDTQYF. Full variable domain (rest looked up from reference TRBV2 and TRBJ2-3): EPEVTQTPSHQVTQMGQEVILRCVPISNHLYFYWYRQILGQKVEFLVSFYNNEISEKSEIFDDQFSVERPDGSNFTLKIRSTKLEDSAMYFCASRGSTDTQYFGPGTRLTVL.

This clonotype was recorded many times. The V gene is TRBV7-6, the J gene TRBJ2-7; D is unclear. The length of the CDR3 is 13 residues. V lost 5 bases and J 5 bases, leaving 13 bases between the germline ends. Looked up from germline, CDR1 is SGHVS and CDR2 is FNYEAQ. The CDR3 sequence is CASSPAGYHEQYF. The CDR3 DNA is TGTGCCAGCAGCCCAGCCGGGTACCACGAGCAGTACTTC.

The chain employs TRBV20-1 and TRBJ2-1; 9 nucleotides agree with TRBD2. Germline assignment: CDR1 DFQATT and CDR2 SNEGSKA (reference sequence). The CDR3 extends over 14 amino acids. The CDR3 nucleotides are TGCAAAACCCTCAGACTAGCGGACCACAATGAGCAGTTCTTC. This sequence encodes CKTLRLADHNEQFF.

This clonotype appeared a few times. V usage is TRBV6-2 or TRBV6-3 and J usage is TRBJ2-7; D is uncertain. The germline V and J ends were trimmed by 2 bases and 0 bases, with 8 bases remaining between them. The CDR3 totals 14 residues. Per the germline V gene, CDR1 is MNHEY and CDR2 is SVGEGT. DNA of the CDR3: TGTGCCAGCAGTTACCAAGGCCACTCCTACGAGCAGTACTTC. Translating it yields CASSYQGHSYEQYF.

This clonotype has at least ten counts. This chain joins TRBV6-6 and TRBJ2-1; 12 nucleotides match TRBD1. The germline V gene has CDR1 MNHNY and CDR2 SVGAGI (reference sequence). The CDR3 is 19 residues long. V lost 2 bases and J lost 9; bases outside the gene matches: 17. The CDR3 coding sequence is TGTGCCAGCAGTTACCCCATTCCGGACCGGGACAGGGGGCAGGTTGAGCAGTTCTTC. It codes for CASSYPIPDRDRGQVEQFF.

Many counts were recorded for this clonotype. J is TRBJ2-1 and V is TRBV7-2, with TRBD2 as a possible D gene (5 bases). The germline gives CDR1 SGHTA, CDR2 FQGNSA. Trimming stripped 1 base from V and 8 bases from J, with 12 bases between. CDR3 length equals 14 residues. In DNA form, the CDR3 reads TGTGCCAGCAGCTTAGGGCTAGGAGGCGATGAGCAGTTCTTC. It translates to CASSLGLGGDEQFF.